A selection of T cell receptor beta chains follows, all from one sample in a study of T cells expressing NK-cell markers. TCRdb re-analyzed the 5' RACE reads; it lists each CDR3 protein once, without DNA. Its listing shows around 380,000 distinct CDR3 sequences. Source material: blood T cells: a sorted CD56 or NKG2C T cell subset, CD4+ or CD8+ T cells, or bulk PBMC T cells (not recorded which). These receptors were collected from a woman in her forties or fifties in good health. Both conserved end residues are part of each CDR3.

cdr3_aa j_call v_call
CASSSFQSYNEQFF TRBJ2-1 TRBV7-8
CSAATGSNYEQYF TRBJ2-7 TRBV29-1
CASSLEVLPSSYNEQFF TRBJ2-1 TRBV5-1
CASSPLGEGPNEQFF TRBJ2-1 TRBV7-9
CASNWIPVGTEQFF TRBJ2-1 TRBV5-5
CASSLGQGKDEQYF TRBJ2-7 TRBV19
CASGYLRTPNEQYF TRBJ2-7 TRBV28
CASTPRGQYSYNEQFF TRBJ2-1 TRBV11-2
CSANPFRGTDTQYF TRBJ2-3 TRBV20-1
CASSQDRRGTYNEQFF TRBJ2-1 TRBV12-3/TRBV12-4
CASSSGPLNEKLFF TRBJ1-4 TRBV5-1
CSARGKGEQYF TRBJ2-7 TRBV20-1
CASSFRPGYQETQYF TRBJ2-5 TRBV12-3/TRBV12-4
CSARRGGFNTEAFF TRBJ1-1 TRBV20-1
CASSSGQMNTGELFF TRBJ2-2 TRBV12-3/TRBV12-4
CASRATLGSGANVLTF TRBJ2-6 TRBV6-1
CASYATTGDTEAFF TRBJ1-1 TRBV6-5
CASSLLETRTDTQYF TRBJ2-3 TRBV7-7
CASSSTVPSTDTQYF TRBJ2-3 TRBV10-2
CASSSDHYTPDTQYF TRBJ2-3 TRBV12-3/TRBV12-4
CASNLFPSGFSSGELFF TRBJ2-2 TRBV28
CASSESPKKAVGTDTQYF TRBJ2-3 TRBV25-1